The 32 T cell receptor beta chains listed next were all sequenced from one sample in a study of control samples from healthy donors and cancer patients (dated by TCRdb to the early 2020s). Preparation of the library involved the immunoSEQ multiplex PCR assay. Drawn from immuneACCESS, this table holds only the in-frame rearrangements with V and J called that TCRdb kept. Clones are partly lost; checked studies trace under half to an unresolved V gene and leave the rest unexplained. The sample records 90,000 to 140,000 clones, about four fifths of which are singletons. The top ten clonotypes cover about 13% of the sample. The sequencing input was blood. These receptors were collected from a woman between 45 and 60 years old in good health.

In DNA, the CDR3 is TGTGCCAGCGGGGAGGGGAAGCCCCAGCATTTT. This codes for CASGEGKPQHF. The rearrangement links TRBV6-6 to TRBJ1-5, with D maybe TRBD1 (5 bases). CDR3 length: 11 amino acids. CDR1 and CDR2 from the germline V gene are MNHNY and SVGAGI (reference sequence). Trimming took off 8 bases at V and 8 bases at J, with 10 bases between the two ends.

The chain uses TRBV2 and TRBJ1-5, with D possibly TRBD1 on 6 matching bases. Germline V gives CDR1 SNHLY, CDR2 FYNNEI. Trimming cost V 6 bases and J 0 bases, with 12 bases left between them. This CDR3 region has 15 residues. Written as DNA, the CDR3 is TGTGCCAGCAGGGCAGGGGCGGGTAGCAATCAGCCCCAGCATTTT. It specifies CASRAGAGSNQPQHF.

This clone was picked up one time. DNA of the CDR3: TGTGCCAGCTCTACTACCGGAGCCGCGAATCAGCCCCAGCATTTT. Translation gives CASSTTGAANQPQHF. The genes are TRBV18 and TRBJ1-5; D is undetermined. Deletions cut 6 bases from V and 4 bases from J, with 16 bases between. The germline gives CDR1 KGHSH, CDR2 LQKENI. There are 15 residues in the CDR3.

The CDR3 spells CASSPALMNTEAFF. In DNA, the CDR3 is TGTGCCAGCAGCCCAGCACTCATGAACACTGAAGCTTTCTTT. The V gene is TRBV7-3, the J gene TRBJ1-1; no clear D. With 5 bases removed from V and 0 bases from J, the gap between germline ends came to 10 bases. In germline, CDR1 is SGHTA, CDR2 FQGTGA. The CDR3 is 14 residues long.

The V call is TRBV2, the J call TRBJ2-7, with D uncertain. The CDR3 consists of 11 residues. Germline V gives CDR1 SNHLY, CDR2 FYNNEI. Trimming removed 2 bases at V and 3 bases at J, with 2 bases between. The CDR3 bases are TGTGCCAGCAGTGAAATCTACGAGCAGTACTTC. This gives the protein CASSEIYEQYF.

This clone was seen once. V gene TRBV4-3 combines with J gene TRBJ2-5, with 9 bases identical to TRBD2. The germline gives CDR1 LGHNA, CDR2 YSLEER. CDR3 length: 17 amino acids. V lost 1 base, J lost 1 base, and 7 bases stayed unmatched. The CDR3 loop reads CASSQGGSGGIQETQYF. CDR3 bases: TGCGCCAGCAGCCAAGGAGGTAGCGGGGGAATCCAAGAGACCCAGTACTTC.

The CDR3 reads CASSQRATEAFF. CDR3 coding DNA: TGCGCCAGCAGTCAGCGGGCCACTGAAGCTTTCTTT. This sequence joins TRBV23-1 and TRBJ1-1; D is ambiguous. TRBV23-1 is given ORF status, its function remaining uncertain. This CDR3 comprises 12 residues. Trimming shortened V by 3 bases and J by 4 bases, and 6 bases separated the two germline ends.

The rearrangement joins TRBV4-3 to TRBJ1-1; 7 bases agree with TRBD1. This CDR3 spans 14 amino acids. V was pared by 0 bases and J by 5 bases, with 3 bases of the junction left unmatched. Germline assignment: CDR1 LGHNA and CDR2 YSLEER. DNA for the CDR3: TGCGCCAGCAGCCAAGAGAGGGGGCGTACTGAAGCTTTCTTT. It is translated as CASSQERGRTEAFF.

This chain joins TRBV7-2 and TRBJ1-4, with a weak D call TRBD1 (5 bases). Trimming removed 1 base from V and 12 bases from J, with 12 bases in between. Germline-derived CDR1 and CDR2 are SGHTA and FQGNSA. The CDR3 has 13 amino acids. The CDR3 nucleotides are TGTGCCAGCAGCTTAGACCAGCGCAGGGAACTGTTTTTT. Translating gives CASSLDQRRELFF.

This clone was seen more than once but under ten times. The chain employs TRBV11-3 and TRBJ1-6, with unresolved D. The V end was cut by 0 bases, the J end by 9 bases, with 6 bases between. CDR3 length: 13 residues. From germline, CDR1 is SGHNT and CDR2 YENEEA. The DNA for the CDR3 is TGTGCCAGCAGCTTAGATCCGAGTTCACCCCTCCACTTT. Its translation is CASSLDPSSPLHF.

The V call is TRBV30, the J call TRBJ2-5; 9 bases align to TRBD2. CDR3 length equals 15 residues. V gave up 2 bases and J gave up 9 bases; unmatched junction bases: 13. The germline CDR1 and CDR2 sequences are GTSNPN and SVGIG (reference sequence). The CDR3 is CAWSRLAEGSAAQYF. The CDR3, as DNA: TGTGCCTGGAGTCGACTAGCGGAGGGGTCCGCGGCCCAGTACTTC. Looking up the rest from reference TRBV30 and TRBJ2-5 gives the full variable domain: SQTIHQWPATLVQPVGSPLSLECTVEGTSNPNLYWYRQAAGRGLQLLFYSVGIGQISSEVPQNLSASRPQDRQFILSSKKLLLSDSGFYLCAWSRLAEGSAAQYFGPGTRLLVL.

The rearrangement links TRBV5-4 to TRBJ2-2, with a tentative D call TRBD2 (6 bases). Germline CDR1 SGHNT, CDR2 YYREEE (reference sequence). CDR3 length equals 14 residues. V was trimmed by 4 bases and J by 2 bases, leaving 9 bases between them. CDR3 in DNA: TGTGCCAGCAGCAAGGGACTCAACACCGGGGAGCTGTTTTTT. Residues: CASSKGLNTGELFF.

This chain links TRBV24-1 with TRBJ1-3; D remains ambiguous. The CDR3 sequence is 16 residues long. Trimming removed 6 bases from V and 0 bases from J, with 14 bases in between. The germline gives CDR1 KGHDR, CDR2 SFDVKD. CDR3 bases: TGTGCCACCAGTCCCGTTGCGGGTACCTCTGGAAACACCATATATTTT. Translating it yields CATSPVAGTSGNTIYF.

The gene calls are TRBV9 and TRBJ1-1, with D unresolved. V was shortened by 0 bases and J by 3 bases, with 6 bases between the two germline ends. CDR3 length equals 13 residues. The germline V gene has CDR1 SGDLS and CDR2 YYNGEE. The CDR3 is CASSVEQHTEAFF. For the CDR3, the DNA is TGTGCCAGCAGCGTAGAACAGCACACTGAAGCTTTCTTT.

The chain carries TRBV29-1 and TRBJ1-1; D is unresolved. CDR3 length: 12 residues. Trimming removed 5 bases from V and 2 bases from J, with 9 bases in between. The germline V gene has CDR1 SQVTM and CDR2 ANQGSEA. CDR3 in DNA: TGCAGCGTTTCCCGGCTAAACACTGAAGCTTTCTTT. Translation gives CSVSRLNTEAFF.

Remarks on this clone: Its ends do not fully match the called genes, so a read error is possible. This sequence joins TRBV5-6 and TRBJ2-5; no definite D call. Germline CDR1 and CDR2: SGHDT and YYEEEE. The CDR3 loop spans 12 amino acids. CDR3: CASSLTQGTQYF. CDR3 sequence (DNA): TGTGCCAGCAGCTTGACCCAAGGGACCCAGTACTTC. Combining the CDR3 with reference TRBV5-6 and TRBJ2-5 gives the whole variable domain DAGVTQSPTHLIKTRGQQVTLRCSPKSGHDTVSWYQQALGQGPQFIFQYYEEEERQRGNFPDRFSGHQFPNYSSELNVNALLLGDSALYLCASSLTQGTQYFGPGTRLLVL.

The chain links TRBV15 to TRBJ1-1; D gene ambiguous. Germline V gene data show CDR1 as LNHNV and CDR2 as YYDKDF (reference sequence). Between the trimmed V and J ends, which lost 4 bases and 0 bases, there was a span of 6 bases. The CDR3 runs to 13 residues. DNA of the CDR3: TGTGCCACCAGCATGGAGCTGAACACTGAAGCTTTCTTT. Translating it yields CATSMELNTEAFF. Looking up the rest from reference TRBV15 and TRBJ1-1 gives the full variable domain: DAMVIQNPRYQVTQFGKPVTLSCSQTLNHNVMYWYQQKSSQAPKLLFHYYDKDFNNEADTPDNFQSRRPNTSFCFLDIRSPGLGDTAMYLCATSMELNTEAFFGQGTRLTVV.

This clone was seen once. This chain joins TRBV4-3 and TRBJ2-2; 10 bases are shared with TRBD2. Germline CDR1 reads LGHNA; CDR2 reads YSLEER. This CDR3 is built from 17 residues. Germline trimming cut 1 base from V and 2 bases from J; bases unmatched to any gene: 4. This CDR3 reads CASSQGGLAVNTGELFF. The CDR3 region has the DNA TGCGCCAGCAGCCAAGGAGGACTAGCGGTAAACACCGGGGAGCTGTTTTTT.

The genes are TRBV7-8 and TRBJ2-2; D gene unclear. The CDR3 has 12 amino acids. Germline V CDR1 and CDR2: SGHVS, FQNEAQ. The V gene lost 2 bases and the J gene lost 2 bases, with 0 bases spanning the gap. In DNA, the CDR3 is TGTGCCAGCAGCTTAAACACCGGGGAGCTGTTTTTT. Translating gives CASSLNTGELFF.

The rearrangement uses TRBV28 and TRBJ1-6; D remains ambiguous. Germline V gene data show CDR1 as MDHEN and CDR2 as SYDVKM. The CDR3 covers 12 residues. The V end was cut by 5 bases, the J end by 7 bases, with 6 bases between. The CDR3 DNA reads TGTGCCAGCAGTCAACAGAATTCACCCCTCCACTTT. This encodes CASSQQNSPLHF.

CDR3 region: CAWTGLAADGTGELFF. In DNA form, the CDR3 reads TGTGCCTGGACAGGACTAGCGGCCGACGGGACCGGGGAGCTGTTTTTT. This chain joins TRBV30 and TRBJ2-2; 10 bases match TRBD2. The CDR3 runs 16 residues. Losses at the gene ends were 4 bases for V and 5 bases for J; bases not matched to a gene: 10. Germline lookup yields CDR1 GTSNPN and CDR2 SVGIG (reference sequence).

The CDR3 reads CASAMGAAGYTF. The CDR3 nucleotides are TGTGCCAGTGCTATGGGGGCTGCTGGCTACACCTTC. The rearrangement links TRBV19 to TRBJ1-2, with a possible D match to TRBD1 (6 bases). The length of the CDR3 is 12 residues. The germline CDR1 and CDR2 sequences are LNHDA and SQIVND (reference sequence). Trimming took 8 bases from V and 7 from J, leaving 14 bases between them. The variable domain in full, with the rest retrieved from reference TRBV19 and TRBJ1-2, is DGGITQSPKYLFRKEGQNVTLSCEQNLNHDAMYWYRQDPGQGLRLIYYSQIVNDFQKGDIAEGYSVSREKKESFPLTVTSAQKNPTAFYLCASAMGAAGYTFGSGTRLTVV.

The chain joins TRBV6-5 to TRBJ1-5; D gene ambiguous. Trimming took 4 bases from V and 5 from J, leaving 9 bases between them. Germline assignment: CDR1 MNHEY and CDR2 SVGAGI. CDR3 length: 13 amino acids. CDR3 amino acids: CASSFREDQPQHF. The CDR3 region has the DNA TGTGCCAGCAGTTTTAGGGAAGATCAGCCCCAGCATTTT.

The J gene is TRBJ2-7, the V gene TRBV7-2; TRBD2 matches at 7 bases. With 3 bases clipped from V and 3 bases from J, the junction kept 11 bases outside the gene matches. In germline, CDR1 is SGHTA, CDR2 FQGNSA. This CDR3 is 16 amino acids long. This CDR3 is CASSFSNLAEVYEQYF. Written as DNA, the CDR3 is TGTGCCAGCAGCTTCTCTAATCTAGCGGAAGTCTACGAGCAGTACTTC.

In this sample, this clone turned up a few times. This chain uses TRBV4-1 with TRBJ2-5; D is uncertain. CDR3 length: 13 amino acids. The ends were cut back, 8 bases at V and 3 bases at J, with 13 bases in the middle. Germline V gene data show CDR1 as MGHRA and CDR2 as YSYEKL. The CDR3 spells CASQAAGEETQYF. The CDR3 DNA sequence: TGCGCCAGCCAAGCAGCAGGTGAAGAGACCCAGTACTTC.

Comments on this clone: The missing conserved phenylalanine or tryptophan at the end of this CDR3 makes a read error likely. In nucleotides, the CDR3 is TGTGCCAGCAGTTACCGGGCCGTTAATTCACCCCTCCACCTT. Translating it yields CASSYRAVNSPLHL. The J gene is TRBJ1-6, the V gene TRBV5-4; no clear D gene. The length of the CDR3 is 14 residues. Germline CDR1 SGHNT, CDR2 YYREEE (reference sequence). V gave up 5 bases and J gave up 6 bases, with 12 bases separating them.

The rearrangement uses TRBV19 and TRBJ2-6; a possible D gene is TRBD1 (5 bases). Per germline, CDR1 LNHDA and CDR2 SQIVND (reference sequence). The CDR3 has 17 amino acids. V was cut by 3 bases and J by 0 bases, with 12 bases left in between. CDR3: CASSIQGQNSGANVLTF. The CDR3 nucleotides read TGTGCCAGTAGTATCCAGGGCCAAAACTCTGGGGCCAACGTCCTGACTTTC.

V and J are TRBV30 and TRBJ1-1; 10 nucleotides align to TRBD1. CDR3 length: 15 amino acids. With 5 bases clipped from V and 10 bases from J, the junction kept 16 bases outside the gene matches. Germline V gene data show CDR1 as GTSNPN and CDR2 as SVGIG (reference sequence). As DNA, the CDR3 is TGTGCCTGGCTCCGGGACAGGGGAATCCCAGGAGGAGCTTTCTTT. This translates into CAWLRDRGIPGGAFF.

The V and J genes are TRBV7-3 and TRBJ2-2; TRBD2 agrees at 11 bases. Trimming cost V 6 bases and J 4 bases; bases outside gene matches: 7. The V gene's germline CDR1 is SGHTA and CDR2 FQGTGA. The CDR3 is 16 amino acids. CDR3 DNA sequence: TGTGCCAGCAGGAAGACCGGGACTAGCGGCACCGGGGAGCTGTTTTTT. Protein product: CASRKTGTSGTGELFF. Combining the CDR3 with reference TRBV7-3 and TRBJ2-2 gives the whole variable domain GAGVSQTPSNKVTEKGKYVELRCDPISGHTALYWYRQSLGQGPEFLIYFQGTGAADDSGLPNDRFFAVRPEGSVSTLKIQRTERGDSAVYLCASRKTGTSGTGELFFGEGSRLTVL.

The chain has TRBV6-5 and TRBJ1-2, with D possibly TRBD1 on 6 matching bases. CDR1 is MNHEY, CDR2 SVGAGI, per germline. CDR3 length equals 13 residues. The germline V and J ends were trimmed by 6 bases and 5 bases, with 13 bases remaining between them. CDR3 DNA: TGTGCCAGCAGGCGGGACACGAGATATGGCTACACCTTC. Amino acid sequence: CASRRDTRYGYTF.

The genes are TRBV6-5 and TRBJ1-1; 7 nucleotides align to TRBD1. Germline CDR1 reads MNHEY; CDR2 reads SVGAGI. J lost 4 bases, V lost 5 bases, and 7 bases had no gene match. There are 14 residues in the CDR3. The CDR3 reads CASSRQGFSTEAFF. The CDR3 region has the DNA TGTGCCAGCAGTAGACAGGGATTTAGCACTGAAGCTTTCTTT.

CDR3 sequence (DNA): TGTGCCAGCAAGAAGACAGGCTCCTATAATTCACCCCTCCACTTT. Its translation is CASKKTGSYNSPLHF. The chain links TRBV25-1 to TRBJ1-6; a possible D gene is TRBD1 (6 bases). The V end was cut by 7 bases, the J end by 0 bases, with 10 bases between. The germline CDR1 and CDR2 sequences are MGHDK and SYGVNS. This CDR3 contains 15 residues.